A single TCR beta chain is shown here with its context. Its antigen is not known. The entry originates in a study of the immune and genomic landscape of osteosarcoma. Study overall: Most patients, approximately 74%, had localized disease at diagnosis.

Germline V lookup: CDR1 SGHNT, CDR2 YYREEE (reference sequence). This CDR3 has 15 residues. The V segment lost 4 bases and the J segment 3 bases; nucleotides outside the gene matches: 6. The study's findings and limits: Average productive clonality was roughly 0.1, with a maximum of about 0.3. Five cases had a single hyperexpanded clone dominating the repertoire, all with fewer than 100 T-cell clonotypes.

This table comes from immunoSEQ multiplex PCR, and its TCRdb copy is limited to in-frame clones, with some not included. Here the sample spans about 1,300 clones, around four fifths being singletons. Osteosarcoma specimens were post-treatment primary, local recurrence and metastasis tumors from poor-prognosis patients. The source material was tumor tissue from a local recurrence in the skull. The chain employs TRBV5-4 and TRBJ2-3, with 9 nucleotides matching TRBD1. The clonotype originates from a man between 18 and 35 years old with osteosarcoma. The CDR3 bases are TGTGCCAGCAGCGCCAAACAGGGGGCTACAGATACGCAGTATTTT. Amino acid sequence: CASSAKQGATDTQYF.